The clone carrying this TCR beta chain was seen at least ten times. As yet, its antigen is unknown. It was template switching that added a universal primer site, and there were unique molecular identifiers on the cDNA. Each CDR3 protein is one row after TCRdb ran MiXCR on the 5' RACE reads. The table lists some 300,000 distinct CDR3 sequences, around 12% of them singletons. Germline-derived CDR1 and CDR2 are MGHRA and YSYEKL. V lost 3 bases to trimming and J lost 2 bases; unmatched junction nucleotides: 13. The CDR3 consists of 19 residues. This entry comes from a study of identical twins. Study results and caveats: Possibly, invariant MAIT and iNKT cells partly confounded zero-insertion analyses. With abundant cord blood beta clonotypes, insertions were fewer; memory repertoires showed no such pattern.

The same specimen was also included in a second study, on yellow fever vaccine responses in identical twins.

V usage is TRBV4-1 and J usage is TRBJ2-3; 11 bases line up with TRBD2. This TCR came from a woman younger than 35 in good health. The sequenced material came from CD8+ T cells sorted from blood. The CDR3 DNA sequence: TGCGCCAGCAGCCACTTCTCGCCGGGACTAGCGGAAATCACAGATACGCAGTATTTT. As protein: CASSHFSPGLAEITDTQYF.